These 2 T cell receptor beta chains came from one sample sequenced in a study of T-cell reconstitution after alpha-beta-depleted transplantation in children. Preparation of the TCRbeta library used unique molecular identifiers. TCRdb recomputed calls from the PCR reads with MiXCR, one row per CDR3 protein. Of 17,000 or so distinct CDR3 sequences detected, around 12% appear once; the ten largest clones hold approximately 71%. This sample comprised PBMCs, mostly from graft donor cells, obtained 180 days after TCRalphabeta/CD19-depleted stem cell transplant. Receptors originate from a boy under two years old who had a stem cell transplant for Wiskott-Aldrich syndrome, so the T cells may come from the graft donor.

Only a few counts were recorded for this clonotype. The genes are TRBV9 and TRBJ2-2; D gene ambiguous. Between the trimmed V and J ends, which lost 0 bases and 4 bases, there was a span of 4 bases. This CDR3 spans 13 amino acids. Per germline, CDR1 SGDLS and CDR2 YYNGEE. CDR3 DNA sequence: TGTGCCAGCAGCGTAGGAGGCACCGGGGAGCTGTTTTTT. Encoded protein: CASSVGGTGELFF.

By its share, this clonotype is medium-sized (0.01 to 0.1%). The gene calls are TRBV12-3 or TRBV12-4 and TRBJ2-5, with 10 bases aligning to TRBD1. The CDR3 contains 15 residues. V was clipped by 5 bases and J by 5 bases; unmatched bases: 8. The CDR3 sequence: CASSKTGTGVETQYF. The DNA of the CDR3 is TGTGCCAGCAGTAAAACCGGGACAGGGGTCGAGACCCAGTACTTC.